The 18 T cell receptor beta chains below come from one sample, sequenced in a study of CD8 T cells in ankylosing spondylitis. Each CDR3 protein is one row after TCRdb ran MiXCR on the 5' RACE reads. The table lists a few hundred thousand distinct CDR3 sequences, about 20% of them singletons, with under 4% in the top ten. Sequencing used blood, either unsorted or a sorted T cell fraction (not recorded which). These receptor sequences come from a female donor with ankylosing spondylitis or in good health (not recorded which).

The chain employs TRBV18 and TRBJ1-1; D is unresolved. V lost 1 base and J lost 6, with 9 bases in between. The CDR3 length is 13 residues. Germline CDR1 and CDR2: KGHSH and LQKENI. The chain's CDR3 is CASSPRAEAEAFF. The CDR3 nucleotides read TGTGCCAGCTCACCACGCGCAGAAGCTGAAGCTTTCTTT. Complete variable domain (other parts from reference TRBV18 and TRBJ1-1): NAGVMQNPRHLVRRRGQEARLRCSPMKGHSHVYWYRQLPEEGLKFMVYLQKENIIDESGMPKERFSAEFPKEGPSILRIQQVVRGDSAAYFCASSPRAEAEAFFGQGTRLTVV.

This rearrangement joins TRBV29-1 to TRBJ2-2, with D possibly being TRBD2 (5 bases). The CDR3 extends over 12 amino acids. V dropped 4 bases and J dropped 8 bases, with 11 bases sitting between them. Germline loops: CDR1 SQVTM, CDR2 ANQGSEA. The CDR3 region has the DNA TGCAGCGTTGGGTCTAGCTTGGGGGAGCTGTTTTTT. Amino acid sequence: CSVGSSLGELFF.

To note about this clonotype: A single base separates this from a much larger clone, so it may be a read error. V gene TRBV10-3 combines with J gene TRBJ2-7, with 9 bases that match TRBD2. Germline-derived CDR1 and CDR2 are ENHRY and SYGVKD. The CDR3 contains 14 residues. V lost 4 bases, J lost 6 bases, and 7 bases stayed unmatched. The CDR3 loop is CAISVREGRCEQYF. The CDR3 DNA reads TGTGCCATCAGTGTGCGGGAGGGCCGGTGCGAGCAGTACTTC.

This clonotype was seen a few times. This chain joins TRBV2 and TRBJ1-5; D remains unclear. Germline V CDR1 and CDR2: SNHLY, FYNNEI. The CDR3 extends over 13 amino acids. V was trimmed by 4 bases and J by 5 bases, leaving 9 bases between them. The CDR3 sequence is CASSVQRDQPQHF. CDR3 bases: TGTGCCAGCAGTGTACAGAGAGATCAGCCCCAGCATTTT.

The chain combines TRBV20-1 with TRBJ2-7, with D unclear. V was pared by 3 bases and J by 3 bases, with 9 bases between. The CDR3 sequence is 12 residues long. Germline CDR1 and CDR2: DFQATT and SNEGSKA (reference sequence). CDR3 protein: CSARIDGYEQYF. The CDR3 DNA reads as TGCAGTGCTAGGATCGACGGCTACGAGCAGTACTTC.

This clonotype was seen at least ten times. This chain connects TRBV29-1 to TRBJ2-1; D is unclear. Germline CDR1 is SQVTM and CDR2 is ANQGSEA. CDR3 length: 14 amino acids. The V end was cut by 7 bases, the J end by 8 bases, with 21 bases between. The CDR3 protein is CSAPRPEPTDEQFF. The CDR3 DNA is TGCAGCGCCCCAAGACCGGAACCGACGGATGAGCAGTTCTTC.

The chain couples TRBV6-5 to TRBJ2-7; 7 bases map to TRBD2. The J segment lost 3 bases and the V segment lost 10 bases, leaving 9 bases of the junction unmatched. CDR3 length: 13 amino acids. The germline CDR1 and CDR2 sequences are MNHEY and SVGAGI. The CDR3 is CATSRETNYEQYF. The CDR3 region has the DNA TGTGCCACCTCGCGGGAGACTAACTACGAGCAGTACTTC.

The rearrangement uses TRBV20-1 and TRBJ1-1; weak D call: TRBD1 (5 bases). V lost 6 bases to trimming and J lost 0 bases, with 17 bases between them. The CDR3 loop spans 15 amino acids. In germline, CDR1 is DFQATT, CDR2 SNEGSKA (reference sequence). The DNA for the CDR3 is TGCAGTGCCGAGATTACGGGACGGATGAACACTGAAGCTTTCTTT. Translating it yields CSAEITGRMNTEAFF.

This clonotype occurred a few times. The V and J genes are TRBV10-2 and TRBJ2-6; D remains ambiguous. The CDR3 loop spans 15 amino acids. The germline V gene has CDR1 WSHSY and CDR2 SAAADI. V was cut by 2 bases and J by 2 bases, with 7 bases left in between. CDR3 amino acids: CASSEDSTGANVLTF. In nucleotides, the CDR3 is TGCGCCAGCAGTGAGGACTCCACTGGGGCCAACGTCCTGACTTTC.

The rearrangement links TRBV18 to TRBJ2-5, with 9 bases that match TRBD1. CDR1 KGHSH and CDR2 LQKENI come from the germline V gene. The CDR3 has 14 amino acids. The V segment lost 4 bases and the J segment 3 bases; nucleotides outside the gene matches: 3. The CDR3, as DNA: TGTGCCAGCTCACAGGGACAGGGAAAAGAGACCCAGTACTTC. This sequence encodes CASSQGQGKETQYF.

Ten or more counts support this clonotype. The chain links TRBV5-1 to TRBJ2-1; no definite D call. Germline V CDR1 and CDR2: SGHRS, YFSETQ. This CDR3 has 14 residues. V was trimmed by 5 bases and J by 1 base, leaving 10 bases between them. The CDR3 sequence is CASSLVASYNEQFF. In nucleotides, the CDR3 is TGCGCCAGCAGTCTAGTTGCTTCCTACAATGAGCAGTTCTTC.

This clonotype was seen ten or more times. This sequence joins TRBV5-5 and TRBJ2-1, with D possibly being TRBD2 (6 bases). CDR1 SGHKS and CDR2 YYEKEE come from the germline V gene (reference sequence). The CDR3 consists of 14 residues. The V end was cut by 3 bases, the J end by 8 bases, with 15 bases between. CDR3 residues: CASSWSGTGDEQFF. The CDR3 coding sequence is TGTGCCAGCAGCTGGTCCGGGACGGGGGATGAGCAGTTCTTC.

This clonotype was seen a handful of times. The CDR3 region has the DNA TGCAGTGCTAGAGAAGACGCGGGGGAGACCCAGTACTTC. Protein sequence: CSAREDAGETQYF. V and J are TRBV20-1 and TRBJ2-5; D might be TRBD2 (6 bases). The CDR3 covers 13 residues. Germline-derived CDR1 and CDR2 are DFQATT and SNEGSKA (reference sequence). Trimming stripped 0 bases from V and 5 bases from J, with 10 bases between.

The table lists this clonotype with a few counts. The J gene is TRBJ2-4, the V gene TRBV27; no definite D call. The length of the CDR3 is 16 residues. V dropped 5 bases and J dropped 0 bases, with 14 bases sitting between them. CDR1 and CDR2 from the germline V gene are MNHEY and SMNVEV (reference sequence). The CDR3 DNA follows: TGTGCCAGCAGTCACCTAACCGGTTTAGCCAAAAACATTCAGTACTTC. This encodes CASSHLTGLAKNIQYF.

The rearrangement links TRBV7-3 to TRBJ1-2; 9 bases are a match to TRBD1. Germline values: CDR1 SGHTA, CDR2 FQGTGA. The CDR3 consists of 14 residues. The V and J ends lost 1 base and 6 bases, in that order; junction bases with no gene match: 3. CDR3 sequence reads: CASSLKGQGDGYTF. CDR3 coding DNA: TGTGCCAGCAGCTTAAAGGGACAGGGTGATGGCTACACCTTC.

The V and J genes are TRBV20-1 and TRBJ2-1; 15 nucleotides match TRBD2. The CDR3 runs to 16 residues. Germline V gives CDR1 DFQATT, CDR2 SNEGSKA (reference sequence). V was clipped by 6 bases and J by 5 bases; unmatched bases: 8. This chain's CDR3 is CSAPGLAGGRDNEQFF. The CDR3 DNA sequence: TGCAGTGCGCCGGGACTAGCGGGGGGTAGGGACAATGAGCAGTTCTTC.

This clonotype occurred many times. This rearrangement joins TRBV12-3 or TRBV12-4 to TRBJ2-1; 11 nucleotides line up with TRBD2. The CDR3 sequence is 15 residues long. V lost 7 bases and J lost 7; bases outside the gene matches: 9. The CDR3 reads CASTPLAGVWNEQFF. The CDR3 nucleotides are TGTGCCAGCACCCCACTAGCGGGAGTTTGGAATGAGCAGTTCTTC.

This clonotype showed up just a few times. V is TRBV29-1 and J is TRBJ1-2; D may be TRBD1 (5 bases). The CDR3 length is 15 residues. Germline CDR1 reads SQVTM; CDR2 reads ANQGSEA. The germline V and J ends were trimmed by 3 bases and 5 bases, with 19 bases remaining between them. The CDR3 region has the DNA TGCAGCGTTGATAACCCGGGGCGGACTCAATATGGCTACACCTTC. This codes for CSVDNPGRTQYGYTF.